This T cell receptor beta chain was sequenced during a study of blood T cell repertoires in COVID-19. On the study more broadly: Whether acute or convalescent, the COVID-19 samples came from the United States, Italy and Spain. In each case, the material was cDNA or gDNA derived from T cells, B-cell-depleted T cells, or PBMCs.

Data came from immunoSEQ multiplex PCR; TCRdb stores just in-frame clones and leaves some out. The sample contains roughly 150,000 clones, more than 85% of which appear only once. CDR1 is SGDLS and CDR2 is YYNGEE in the germline V gene. There are 16 residues in the CDR3. V lost 0 bases, J lost 5 bases, and 6 bases stayed unmatched. This rearrangement joins TRBV9 to TRBJ2-1, with 9 bases lining up with TRBD2. This TCR was recovered from a woman between 70 and 85 years old with acute or convalescent COVID-19. The sample comprised peripheral blood. CDR3 sequence: CASSVDLAGAHNEQFF. CDR3 bases: TGTGCCAGCAGCGTAGATTTAGCGGGGGCCCACAATGAGCAGTTCTTC. Combining the CDR3 with reference TRBV9 and TRBJ2-1 gives the whole variable domain DSGVTQTPKHLITATGQRVTLRCSPRSGDLSVYWYQQSLDQGLQFLIQYYNGEERAKGNILERFSAQQFPDLHSELNLSSLELGDSALYFCASSVDLAGAHNEQFFGPGTRLTVL.